The 2 T cell receptor beta chains below come from one sample, sequenced in a study of cytomegalovirus exposure and HLA in healthy donors. Data came from immunoSEQ multiplex PCR; TCRdb stores just in-frame clones and leaves some out. This sample has about 160,000 clones; around four fifths occur once, and the top ten carry about 2.3%. Source material: PBMCs. The receptors here all came from a man aged 25 to 40 in good health and CMV-seropositive.

The chain recombines TRBV6-6 with TRBJ1-2; D remains ambiguous. The CDR3 is made up of 15 amino acids. Germline CDR1 is MNHNY and CDR2 is SVGAGI (reference sequence). Trimming shortened V by 2 bases and J by 7 bases, and 17 bases separated the two germline ends. DNA for the CDR3: TGTGCCAGCAGTTACGAATCAAGCGGGGTGGTTGGCTACACCTTC. This encodes CASSYESSGVVGYTF.

V and J are TRBV13 and TRBJ2-1; 7 nucleotides align to TRBD2. The CDR3 sequence is 15 residues long. CDR1 is PRHDT and CDR2 is FYEKMQ in the germline V gene (reference sequence). Germline trimming cut 5 bases from V and 7 bases from J; bases unmatched to any gene: 11. CDR3 sequence reads: CASSSRDYLPNEQFF. The CDR3 DNA is TGTGCCAGCAGCAGCCGGGACTACCTCCCGAATGAGCAGTTCTTC.